Below are 14 T cell receptor beta chains sequenced from a single sample in a study of tumor-infiltrating lymphocytes in primary liver carcinoma. Priming with a constant-region primer yielded TCR beta cDNA from 450 to 600 ng total RNA. Sequencing libraries for TCR beta derived from three nested multiplex PCR rounds that used slightly modified ARM-PCR. Forward primers for TRBV1-TRBV30 and a C-beta reverse primer served the first two PCR rounds, at 10 cycles each. TCRdb independently ran MiXCR on the multiplex PCR reads; one entry per CDR3 protein. The data show 330,000 or so distinct CDR3 sequences, 65% seen once. The authors took blood RNA from unsorted whole blood and also extracted germline DNA. The sequenced material came from peripheral blood. Every receptor here comes from a man in his forties with primary liver carcinoma and hepatitis B virus infection.

By share, this clonotype ranks as medium-sized. The V call is TRBV11-2, the J call TRBJ2-5; no firm D call. Trimming shortened V by 0 bases and J by 5 bases, and 4 bases separated the two germline ends. Looked up from germline, CDR1 is SGHAT and CDR2 is FQNNGV. The CDR3 contains 12 residues. CDR3 sequence (DNA): TGTGCCAGCAGCTTAGATGTGGAGACCCAGTACTTC. Its protein product is CASSLDVETQYF.

This clonotype rates as medium-sized. This chain links TRBV11-2 with TRBJ2-7; 8 bases are shared with TRBD2. Germline CDR1 reads SGHAT; CDR2 reads FQNNGV. The CDR3 covers 16 residues. The V segment lost 3 bases and the J segment 3 bases; nucleotides outside the gene matches: 10. CDR3 sequence reads: CASSFSSTSGNYEQYF. The CDR3 bases are TGTGCCAGCAGCTTTTCCAGCACTAGCGGAAACTACGAGCAGTACTTC.

This clonotype has a count of ten or more. The V and J genes are TRBV11-3 and TRBJ2-2; TRBD2 matches at 7 bases. The CDR3 runs 13 residues. V lost 5 bases to trimming and J lost 7 bases; unmatched junction nucleotides: 4. Germline loops: CDR1 SGHNT, CDR2 YENEEA. The CDR3 region is CASSAGDGGELFF. CDR3 nucleotide sequence: TGTGCCAGCAGCGCGGGAGATGGCGGGGAGCTGTTTTTT.

The chain combines TRBV10-3 with TRBJ2-3; D possibly matches TRBD1 or TRBD2 (5 bases each). Per the germline V gene, CDR1 is ENHRY and CDR2 is SYGVKD. This CDR3 comprises 15 residues. The V gene lost 3 bases and the J gene lost 0 bases, with 10 bases spanning the gap. The CDR3 loop reads CAISDRDGSTDTQYF. The CDR3 nucleotides are TGTGCCATCAGTGACCGGGACGGGAGCACAGATACGCAGTATTTT.

As for this clonotype: One base away lies a much larger clone, so this may be a sequencing read error. This chain links TRBV12-3 or TRBV12-4 with TRBJ2-5; D gene ambiguous. This CDR3 comprises 14 residues. The CDR3 coding sequence is TGTGCCATCAGTTTGGGTGAGGTTGAAGAGACCCAGTACTTC. It translates to CAISLGEVEETQYF.

A word on this clonotype: The limits of the CDR3 on the DNA are not certain, so only TCRdb's listed CDR3 is given. The rearrangement joins TRBV5-5 to TRBJ2-7; no DNA check was done on the table's D call, TRBD1. The CDR3 is 15 amino acids in total, end residues counted. CDR1 is SGHKS and CDR2 is YYEKEE in the germline V gene (reference sequence). The CDR3 loop is CASSFSGQAAYEQYF.

This clonotype has a handful of counts. The chain carries TRBV10-3 and TRBJ1-2, with a weak D call TRBD1 (5 bases). Deletions cut 10 bases from V and 5 bases from J, with 20 bases between. This CDR3 has 14 residues. Per germline, CDR1 ENHRY and CDR2 SYGVKD. CDR3 protein: CATGWKGDSYGYTF. CDR3 bases: TGTGCCACCGGGTGGAAAGGGGACTCGTATGGCTACACCTTC.

The chain recombines TRBV6-5 with TRBJ2-2; D not resolved. In germline, CDR1 is MNHEY, CDR2 SVGAGI. Trimming pared 0 bases from V and 13 bases from J, leaving 12 bases between. The CDR3 spans 13 residues. This chain's CDR3 is CASSYSAQCSLFF. The CDR3 DNA reads TGTGCCAGCAGTTACTCGGCCCAGTGTTCGCTGTTTTTT.

This clonotype was found many times. A read error may explain this, as a much larger clone is one base away. The chain uses TRBV11-2 and TRBJ2-1; D remains unclear. The CDR3 runs 13 residues. CDR1 SGHAT and CDR2 FQNNGV come from the germline V gene. Here the CDR3 reads CAGSLMAINEQFF. The CDR3 bases are TGTGCCGGCAGCTTAATGGCTATCAATGAGCAGTTCTTC.

On this clonotype: Because the CDR3 is missing its conserved closing phenylalanine or tryptophan, this is likely a read error. The rearrangement joins TRBV5-6 to TRBJ2-7; 8 positions match TRBD2. The CDR3 contains 14 residues. Germline CDR1 and CDR2: SGHDT and YYEEEE. The J segment lost 6 bases and the V segment lost 0 bases, leaving 5 bases of the junction unmatched. This chain's CDR3 is CASSLAAGAPEQYS. The CDR3 DNA sequence: TGTGCCAGCAGCTTGGCAGCGGGAGCCCCCGAGCAGTACTCC.

Points on this clonotype: Just one base apart from a much larger clone, this may be a read error. V is TRBV12-3 or TRBV12-4 and J is TRBJ2-3, with TRBD2 matching 10 bases. The CDR3 is made up of 15 amino acids. V trimming: 5 bases; J trimming: 5 bases; junction bases outside the gene matches: 7. The CDR3 region has the DNA TGTGCCAGCAGTGGGACTAGCGTGAGTGTAGATACGCAGTATTTT. Protein: CASSGTSVSVDTQYF.

As for this clonotype: This may come from a read error, since a much larger clone is one base off. The V call is TRBV5-4, the J call TRBJ2-3; no definite D call. CDR1 is SGHNT, CDR2 YYREEE, per germline (reference sequence). The CDR3 spans 15 residues. CDR3 DNA sequence: TGTGCCAGCAGCTTGGCCTCAACGAACACAGATATGCAGTATTTT. It encodes CASSLASTNTDMQYF. The full variable domain, in which reference TRBV5-4 and TRBJ2-3 provide the parts outside the CDR3, is ETGVTQSPTHLIKTRGQQVTLRCSSQSGHNTVSWYQQALGQGPQFIFQYYREEENGRGNFPPRFSGLQFPNYSSELNVNALELDDSALYLCASSLASTNTDMQYFGPGTRLTVL.

The V call is TRBV11-2, the J call TRBJ1-4; D gene ambiguous. Trimming took 0 bases from V and 8 from J, leaving 13 bases between them. The length of the CDR3 is 15 residues. From germline, CDR1 is SGHAT and CDR2 FQNNGV. DNA of the CDR3: TGTGCCAGCAGCTTAGATAGGTCCAGCAGGGAAAAACTGTTTTTT. Its protein product is CASSLDRSSREKLFF.

This chain connects TRBV5-5 to TRBJ1-2, with a tentative D call TRBD1 (5 bases). Trimming took off 0 bases at V and 4 bases at J, with 13 bases between the two ends. The CDR3 is made up of 15 amino acids. Germline assignment: CDR1 SGHKS and CDR2 YYEKEE (reference sequence). The CDR3 DNA sequence: TGTGCCAGCAGCTTGGAGGGGCCCGGGGGCTATGGCTACACCTTC. Its translation: CASSLEGPGGYGYTF.